This T cell receptor (beta chain) derives from a study of CD8+ T cells in alopecia areata. Whole-study context: Tofacitinib continued for 6 to 18 months and was then withheld for 6 months. Study-wide points: Among the cells sequenced in scalp samples are also the resident alphabeta T cells of normal skin. With patients, TCR sharing proved less clear than in mice, a difference possibly related to HLA.

A FACSAria was used to sort CD4+ and CD8+ T cells. These cells came from PBMCs. As regards this clone: The antigen is unknown.

cDNA prepared by RNA extraction and subsequent reverse transcription served as the template for sequencing. Assay: immunoSEQ multiplex PCR; the TCRdb copy retains only in-frame clones and omits some. Here the sample spans roughly 250,000 clones, roughly 69% being singletons. The length of the CDR3 is 13 residues. With 6 bases clipped from V and 3 bases from J, the junction kept 4 bases outside the gene matches. The germline CDR1 and CDR2 sequences are LNHDA and SQIVND (reference sequence). This TCR came from a human donor with alopecia areata. The chain combines TRBV19 with TRBJ2-5; 7 bases line up with TRBD1. The sequences come from CD4+ T cells sorted from blood, collected at week 0. The CDR3 region is CASSEGTEETQYF. DNA for the CDR3: TGTGCCAGTAGCGAAGGGACAGAAGAGACCCAGTACTTC.